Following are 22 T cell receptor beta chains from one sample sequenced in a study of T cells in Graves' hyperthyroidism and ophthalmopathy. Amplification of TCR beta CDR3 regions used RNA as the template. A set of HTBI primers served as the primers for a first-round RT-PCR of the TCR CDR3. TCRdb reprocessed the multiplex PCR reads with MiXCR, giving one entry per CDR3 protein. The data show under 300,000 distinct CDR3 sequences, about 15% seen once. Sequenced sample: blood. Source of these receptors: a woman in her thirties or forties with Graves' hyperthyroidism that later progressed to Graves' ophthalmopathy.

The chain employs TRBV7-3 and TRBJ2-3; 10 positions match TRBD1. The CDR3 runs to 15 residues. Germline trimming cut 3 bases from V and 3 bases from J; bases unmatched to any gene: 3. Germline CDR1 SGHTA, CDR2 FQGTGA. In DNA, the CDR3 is TGTGCCAGCAGCTTCGACAGGGGGCGGACAGATACGCAGTATTTT. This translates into CASSFDRGRTDTQYF.

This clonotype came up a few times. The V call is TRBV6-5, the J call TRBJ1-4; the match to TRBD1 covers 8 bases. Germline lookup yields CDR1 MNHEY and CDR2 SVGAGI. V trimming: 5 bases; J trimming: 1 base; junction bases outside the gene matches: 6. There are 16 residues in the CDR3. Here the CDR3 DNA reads TGTGCCAGCAGTCACCCTACAGGGGGAACTAATGAAAAACTGTTTTTT. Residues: CASSHPTGGTNEKLFF.

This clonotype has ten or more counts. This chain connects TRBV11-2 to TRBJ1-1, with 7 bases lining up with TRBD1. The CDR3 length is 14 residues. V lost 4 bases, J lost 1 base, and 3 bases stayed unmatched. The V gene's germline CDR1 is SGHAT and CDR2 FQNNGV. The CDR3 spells CASSSNRGNTEAFF. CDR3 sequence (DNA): TGTGCCAGCAGCTCCAACAGGGGGAACACTGAAGCTTTCTTT.

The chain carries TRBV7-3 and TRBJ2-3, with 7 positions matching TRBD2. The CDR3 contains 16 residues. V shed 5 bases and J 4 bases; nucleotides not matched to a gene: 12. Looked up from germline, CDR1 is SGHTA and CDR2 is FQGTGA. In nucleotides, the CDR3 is TGTGCCAGCAGCGCCGACGGCGGGAGCCGTCCAGATACGCAGTATTTT. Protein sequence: CASSADGGSRPDTQYF.

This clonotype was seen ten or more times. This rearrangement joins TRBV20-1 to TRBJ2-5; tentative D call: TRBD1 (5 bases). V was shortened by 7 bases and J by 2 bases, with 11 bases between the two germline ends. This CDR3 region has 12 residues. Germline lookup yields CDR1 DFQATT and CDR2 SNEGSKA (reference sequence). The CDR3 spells CSGTQVQETQYF. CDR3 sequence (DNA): TGCAGTGGGACACAGGTACAAGAGACCCAGTACTTC.

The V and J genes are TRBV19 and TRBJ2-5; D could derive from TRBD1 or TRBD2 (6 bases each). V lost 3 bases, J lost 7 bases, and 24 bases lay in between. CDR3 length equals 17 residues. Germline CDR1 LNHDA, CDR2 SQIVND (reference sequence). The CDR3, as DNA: TGTGCCAGTAGTATCCCCTTTTACGGAGGGGGACCAGGGACCCAGTACTTC. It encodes CASSIPFYGGGPGTQYF.

This chain's CDR3 is CASSQETGASGANVLTF. CDR3 coding DNA: TGTGCCAGCAGCCAAGAGACAGGGGCCTCTGGGGCCAACGTCCTGACTTTC. J is TRBJ2-6 and V is TRBV3-1; 8 bases map to TRBD1. The germline V gene encodes CDR1 LGHDT and CDR2 YNNKEL (reference sequence). This CDR3 is 17 amino acids long. J lost 0 bases, V lost 0 bases, and 1 base had no gene match.

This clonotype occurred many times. The CDR3 nucleotides are TGCAGTGCTAGACATCTGACAGGGGGTTCGGTTAATTCACCCCTCCACTTT. It specifies CSARHLTGGSVNSPLHF. The J gene is TRBJ1-6, the V gene TRBV20-1; TRBD1 agrees at 9 bases. Trimming at V came to 2 bases and at J to 6 bases, leaving 11 bases not matched to a gene. This CDR3 contains 17 residues. Germline values: CDR1 DFQATT, CDR2 SNEGSKA (reference sequence).

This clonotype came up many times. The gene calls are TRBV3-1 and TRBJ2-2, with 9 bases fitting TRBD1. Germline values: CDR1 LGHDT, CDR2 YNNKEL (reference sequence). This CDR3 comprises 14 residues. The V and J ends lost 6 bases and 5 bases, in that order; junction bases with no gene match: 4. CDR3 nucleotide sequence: TGTGCCAGCAGTACAGGGGGCACAACCGGGGAGCTGTTTTTT. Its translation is CASSTGGTTGELFF.

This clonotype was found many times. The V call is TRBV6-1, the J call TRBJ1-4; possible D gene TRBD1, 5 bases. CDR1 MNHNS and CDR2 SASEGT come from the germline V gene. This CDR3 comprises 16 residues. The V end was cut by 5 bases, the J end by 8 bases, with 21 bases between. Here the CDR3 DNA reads TGTGCCAGCAGTCCCAGCCCCGGGGCGGGAGGAGAAAAACTGTTTTTT. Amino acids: CASSPSPGAGGEKLFF.

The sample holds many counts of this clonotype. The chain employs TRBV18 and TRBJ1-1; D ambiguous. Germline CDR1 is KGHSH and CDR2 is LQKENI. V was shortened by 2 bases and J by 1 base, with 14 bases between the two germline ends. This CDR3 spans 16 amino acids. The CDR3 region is CASSPTPRDWNTEAFF. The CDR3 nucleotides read TGTGCCAGCTCACCAACTCCGAGGGATTGGAACACTGAAGCTTTCTTT. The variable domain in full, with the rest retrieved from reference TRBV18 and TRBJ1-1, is NAGVMQNPRHLVRRRGQEARLRCSPMKGHSHVYWYRQLPEEGLKFMVYLQKENIIDESGMPKERFSAEFPKEGPSILRIQQVVRGDSAAYFCASSPTPRDWNTEAFFGQGTRLTVV.

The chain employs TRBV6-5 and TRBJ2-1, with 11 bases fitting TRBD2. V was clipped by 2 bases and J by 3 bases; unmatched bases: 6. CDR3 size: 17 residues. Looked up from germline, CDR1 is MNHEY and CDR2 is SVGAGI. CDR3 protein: CASSYRTSGSFYNEQFF. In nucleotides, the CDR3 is TGTGCCAGCAGTTACCGCACTAGCGGGAGCTTCTACAATGAGCAGTTCTTC.

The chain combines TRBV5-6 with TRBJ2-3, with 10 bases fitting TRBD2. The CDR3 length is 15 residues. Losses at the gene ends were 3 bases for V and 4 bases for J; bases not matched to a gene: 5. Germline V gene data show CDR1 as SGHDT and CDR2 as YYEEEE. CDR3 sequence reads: CASSSGLALADTQYF. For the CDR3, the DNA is TGTGCCAGCAGCTCGGGACTAGCGTTGGCAGATACGCAGTATTTT.

CDR3 in DNA: TGTGCCAGCAGCGCTAAGTACTCTGGGGCCAACGTCCTGACTTTC. Translation: CASSAKYSGANVLTF. This chain joins TRBV28 and TRBJ2-6; D uncertain. Germline lookup yields CDR1 MDHEN and CDR2 SYDVKM. The V end was cut by 6 bases, the J end by 0 bases, with 9 bases between. This CDR3 region has 15 residues.

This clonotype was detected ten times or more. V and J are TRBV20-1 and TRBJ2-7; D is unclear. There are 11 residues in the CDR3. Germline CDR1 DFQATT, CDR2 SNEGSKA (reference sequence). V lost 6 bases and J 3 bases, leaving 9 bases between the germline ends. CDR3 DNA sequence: TGCAGTGCGGCGCTTGTCTACGAGCAGTACTTC. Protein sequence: CSAALVYEQYF.

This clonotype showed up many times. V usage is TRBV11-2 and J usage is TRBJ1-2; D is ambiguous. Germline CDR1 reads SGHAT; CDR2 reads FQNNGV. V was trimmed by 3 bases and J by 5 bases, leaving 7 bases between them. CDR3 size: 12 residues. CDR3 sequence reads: CASSLESYGYTF. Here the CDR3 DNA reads TGTGCCAGCAGCTTGGAGTCTTATGGCTACACCTTC.

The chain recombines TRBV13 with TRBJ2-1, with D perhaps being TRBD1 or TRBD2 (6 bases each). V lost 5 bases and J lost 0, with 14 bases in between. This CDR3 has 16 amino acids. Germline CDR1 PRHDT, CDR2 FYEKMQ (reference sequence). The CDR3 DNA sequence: TGTGCCAGCAGCCTAATAGGGGGGAACTCCTACAATGAGCAGTTCTTC. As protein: CASSLIGGNSYNEQFF.

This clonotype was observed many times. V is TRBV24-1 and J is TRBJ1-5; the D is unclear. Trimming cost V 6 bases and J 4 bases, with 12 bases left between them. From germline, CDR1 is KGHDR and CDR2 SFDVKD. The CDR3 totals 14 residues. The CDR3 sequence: CATSRKGINQPQHF. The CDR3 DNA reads TGTGCCACCAGTAGGAAAGGAATAAATCAGCCCCAGCATTTT.

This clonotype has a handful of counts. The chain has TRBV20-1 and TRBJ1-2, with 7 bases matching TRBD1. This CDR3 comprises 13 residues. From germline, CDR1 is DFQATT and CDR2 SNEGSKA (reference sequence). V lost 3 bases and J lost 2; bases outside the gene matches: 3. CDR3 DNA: TGCAGTGCTAGTTGGGACAGCAACTATGGCTACACCTTC. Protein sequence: CSASWDSNYGYTF.

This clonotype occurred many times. This chain's CDR3 is CASSPWETEEINYGYTF. The CDR3 DNA follows: TGTGCCAGCAGCCCCTGGGAGACAGAAGAGATTAACTATGGCTACACCTTC. The chain joins TRBV3-1 to TRBJ1-2; TRBD1 might be the D (5 bases). Germline V gives CDR1 LGHDT, CDR2 YNNKEL (reference sequence). Trimming stripped 4 bases from V and 1 base from J, with 19 bases between. The CDR3 has 17 residues.

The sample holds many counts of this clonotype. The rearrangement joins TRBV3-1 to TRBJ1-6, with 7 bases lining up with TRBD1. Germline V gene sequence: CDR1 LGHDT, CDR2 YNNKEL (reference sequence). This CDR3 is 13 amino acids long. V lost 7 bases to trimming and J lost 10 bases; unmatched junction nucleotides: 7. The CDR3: CASTRDSNSPLHF. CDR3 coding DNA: TGTGCCAGCACCCGGGACAGCAACTCACCCCTCCACTTT.

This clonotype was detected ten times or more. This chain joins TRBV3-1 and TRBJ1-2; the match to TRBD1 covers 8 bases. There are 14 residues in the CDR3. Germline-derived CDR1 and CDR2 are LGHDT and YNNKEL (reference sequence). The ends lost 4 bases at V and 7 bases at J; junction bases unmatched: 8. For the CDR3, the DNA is TGTGCCAGCAGCCTATCGGACAGGGACAGTGGCTACACCTTC. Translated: CASSLSDRDSGYTF.